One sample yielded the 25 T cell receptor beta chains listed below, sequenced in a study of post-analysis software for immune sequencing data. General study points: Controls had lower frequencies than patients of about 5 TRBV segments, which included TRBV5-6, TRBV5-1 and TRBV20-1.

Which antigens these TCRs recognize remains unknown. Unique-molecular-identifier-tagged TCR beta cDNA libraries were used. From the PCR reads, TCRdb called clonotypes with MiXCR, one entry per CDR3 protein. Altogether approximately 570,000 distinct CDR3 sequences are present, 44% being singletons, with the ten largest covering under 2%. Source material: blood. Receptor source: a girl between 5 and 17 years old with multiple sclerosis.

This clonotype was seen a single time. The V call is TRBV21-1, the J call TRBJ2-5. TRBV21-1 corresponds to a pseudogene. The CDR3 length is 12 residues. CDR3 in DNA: TGTGCCAGCAGCACTCAACTAGAGACCCAGTACTTC. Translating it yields CASSTQLETQYF.

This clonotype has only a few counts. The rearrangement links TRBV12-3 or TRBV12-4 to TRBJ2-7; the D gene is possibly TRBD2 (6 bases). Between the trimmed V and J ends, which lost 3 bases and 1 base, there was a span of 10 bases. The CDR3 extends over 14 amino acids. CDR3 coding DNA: TGTGCCAGCAGTTTTAGCGGTATTTCCTACGAGCAGTACTTC. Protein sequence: CASSFSGISYEQYF.

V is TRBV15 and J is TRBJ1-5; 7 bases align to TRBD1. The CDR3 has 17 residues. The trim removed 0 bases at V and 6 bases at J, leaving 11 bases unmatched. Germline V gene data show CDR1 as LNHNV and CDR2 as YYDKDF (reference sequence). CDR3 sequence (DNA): TGTGCCACCAGCAGAGAAGGCCAGGGGGACCCTGGTCAGCCCCAGCATTTT. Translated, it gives CATSREGQGDPGQPQHF.

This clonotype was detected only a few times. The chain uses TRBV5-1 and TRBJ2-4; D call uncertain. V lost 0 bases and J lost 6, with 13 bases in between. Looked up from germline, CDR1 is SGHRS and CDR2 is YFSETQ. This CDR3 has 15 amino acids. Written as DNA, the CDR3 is TGCGCCAGCAGCTTGGCCCGGGCAGATGTAAACATTCAGTACTTC. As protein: CASSLARADVNIQYF. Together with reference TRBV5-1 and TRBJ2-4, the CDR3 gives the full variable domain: KAGVTQTPRYLIKTRGQQVTLSCSPISGHRSVSWYQQTPGQGLQFLFEYFSETQRNKGNFPGRFSGRQFSNSRSEMNVSTLELGDSALYLCASSLARADVNIQYFGAGTRLSVL.

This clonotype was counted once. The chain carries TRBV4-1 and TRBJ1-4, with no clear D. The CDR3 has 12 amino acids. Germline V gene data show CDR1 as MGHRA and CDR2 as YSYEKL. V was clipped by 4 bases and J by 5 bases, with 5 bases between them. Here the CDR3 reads CASSPLNEKLFF. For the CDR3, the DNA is TGCGCCAGCAGCCCCCTGAATGAAAAACTGTTTTTT.

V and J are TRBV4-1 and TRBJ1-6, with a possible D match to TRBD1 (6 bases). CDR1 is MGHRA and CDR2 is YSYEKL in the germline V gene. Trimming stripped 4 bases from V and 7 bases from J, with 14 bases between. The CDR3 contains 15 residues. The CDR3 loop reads CASSLYGGLNSPLHF. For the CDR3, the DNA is TGCGCCAGCAGCCTATACGGGGGGCTGAATTCACCCCTCCACTTT.

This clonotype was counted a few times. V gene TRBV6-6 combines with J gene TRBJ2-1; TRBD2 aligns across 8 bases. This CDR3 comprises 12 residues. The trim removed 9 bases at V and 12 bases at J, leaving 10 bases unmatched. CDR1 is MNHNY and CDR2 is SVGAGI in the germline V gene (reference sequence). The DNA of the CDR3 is TGTGCCAGTTCGGGAGGGAAAGGTGGGCAGTTCTTC. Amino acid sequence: CASSGGKGGQFF.

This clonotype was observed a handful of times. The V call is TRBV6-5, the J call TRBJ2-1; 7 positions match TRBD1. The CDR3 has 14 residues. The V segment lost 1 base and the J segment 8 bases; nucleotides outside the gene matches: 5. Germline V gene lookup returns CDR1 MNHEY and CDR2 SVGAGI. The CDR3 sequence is CASSYYTGVYEQFF. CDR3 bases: TGTGCCAGCAGTTACTATACAGGGGTCTATGAGCAGTTCTTC.

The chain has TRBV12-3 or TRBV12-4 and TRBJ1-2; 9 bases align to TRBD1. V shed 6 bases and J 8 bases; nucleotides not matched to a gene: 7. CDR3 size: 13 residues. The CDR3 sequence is CASRLQGARGYTF. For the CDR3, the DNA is TGTGCCAGCAGGCTACAGGGGGCGCGGGGCTACACCTTC.

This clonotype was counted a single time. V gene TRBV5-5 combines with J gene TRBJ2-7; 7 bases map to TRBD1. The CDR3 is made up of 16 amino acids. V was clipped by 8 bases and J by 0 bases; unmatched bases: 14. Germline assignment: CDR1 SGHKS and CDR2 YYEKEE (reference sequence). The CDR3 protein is CASHLPLTGFSYEQYF. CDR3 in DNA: TGTGCCAGTCACCTTCCATTGACAGGGTTCTCCTACGAGCAGTACTTC.

The CDR3 nucleotides are TGTGCCAGCAGCCAAGGATTAGGGACTAGCGGGAGGGCCAGAGAGCAGTTCTTC. Its protein is CASSQGLGTSGRAREQFF. The chain employs TRBV7-9 and TRBJ2-1; TRBD2 matches at 16 bases. This CDR3 is 18 amino acids long. From germline, CDR1 is SEHNR and CDR2 FQNEAQ (reference sequence). The V gene end was trimmed by 5 bases and the J gene end by 10 bases; junction bases not matched to a gene: 14.

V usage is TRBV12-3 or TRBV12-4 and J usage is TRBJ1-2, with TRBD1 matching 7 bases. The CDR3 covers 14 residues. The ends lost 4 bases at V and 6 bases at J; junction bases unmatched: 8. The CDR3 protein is CASSSADRAHGYTF. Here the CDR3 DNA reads TGTGCCAGCAGTTCAGCAGACAGGGCCCATGGCTACACCTTC.

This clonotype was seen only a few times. In DNA form, the CDR3 reads TGTGCCAGCAGCTTAGGGTCCCGGGACGGCTATGGCTACACCTTC. Protein product: CASSLGSRDGYGYTF. The rearrangement joins TRBV7-6 to TRBJ1-2, with D tentatively TRBD1 (5 bases). Trimming shortened V by 1 base and J by 4 bases, and 13 bases separated the two germline ends. CDR3 length equals 15 residues. Germline CDR1 and CDR2: SGHVS and FNYEAQ. The full variable domain, its missing parts supplied by reference TRBV7-6 and TRBJ1-2, is GAGVSQSPRYKVTKRGQDVALRCDPISGHVSLYWYRQALGQGPEFLTYFNYEAQQDKSGLPNDRFSAERPEGSISTLTIQRTEQRDSAMYRCASSLGSRDGYGYTFGSGTRLTVV.

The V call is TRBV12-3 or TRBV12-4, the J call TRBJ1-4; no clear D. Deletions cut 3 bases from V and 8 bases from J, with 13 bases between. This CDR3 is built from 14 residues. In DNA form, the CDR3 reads TGTGCCAGCAGTTTCGACCCGACGGGCGAAAAACTGTTTTTT. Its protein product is CASSFDPTGEKLFF.

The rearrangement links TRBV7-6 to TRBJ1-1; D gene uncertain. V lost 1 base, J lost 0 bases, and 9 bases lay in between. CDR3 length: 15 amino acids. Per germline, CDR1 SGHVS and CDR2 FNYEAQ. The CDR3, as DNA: TGTGCCAGCAGCTTAGTACGGTCAATGAACACTGAAGCTTTCTTT. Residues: CASSLVRSMNTEAFF.

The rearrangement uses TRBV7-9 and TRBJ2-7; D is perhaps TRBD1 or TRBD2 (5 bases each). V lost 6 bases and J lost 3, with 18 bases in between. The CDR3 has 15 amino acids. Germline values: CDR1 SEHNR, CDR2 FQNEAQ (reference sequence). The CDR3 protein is CASRASRDGNYEQYF. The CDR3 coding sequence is TGTGCCAGCAGAGCCAGCCGGGACGGGAACTACGAGCAGTACTTC.

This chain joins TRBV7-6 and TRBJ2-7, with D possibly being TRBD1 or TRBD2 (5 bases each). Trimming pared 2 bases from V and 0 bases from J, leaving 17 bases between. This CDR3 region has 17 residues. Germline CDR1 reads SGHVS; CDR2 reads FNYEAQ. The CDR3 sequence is CASSLQGGPTFSYEQYF. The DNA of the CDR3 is TGTGCCAGCAGCTTACAGGGCGGGCCTACCTTCTCCTACGAGCAGTACTTC.

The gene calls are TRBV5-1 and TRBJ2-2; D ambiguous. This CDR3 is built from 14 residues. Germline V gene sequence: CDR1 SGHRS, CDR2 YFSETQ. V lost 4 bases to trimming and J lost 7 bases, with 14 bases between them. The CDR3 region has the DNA TGCGCCAGCAGCCTCCAAGGAGTTGGCGGGGAGCTGTTTTTT. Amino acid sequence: CASSLQGVGGELFF.

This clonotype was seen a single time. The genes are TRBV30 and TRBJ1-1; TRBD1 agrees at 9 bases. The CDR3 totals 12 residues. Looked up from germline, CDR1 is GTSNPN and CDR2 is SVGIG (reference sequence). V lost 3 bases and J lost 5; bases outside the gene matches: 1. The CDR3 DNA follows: TGTGCCTGGAGACAGGGGGCTACTGAAGCTTTCTTT. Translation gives CAWRQGATEAFF.

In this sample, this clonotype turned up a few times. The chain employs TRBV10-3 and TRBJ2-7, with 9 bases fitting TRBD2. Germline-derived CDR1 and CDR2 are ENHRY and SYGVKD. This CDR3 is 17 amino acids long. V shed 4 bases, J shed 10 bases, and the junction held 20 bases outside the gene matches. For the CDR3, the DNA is TGTGCCATCAGTGGGGGGACTAGCTTGGCACCGAAGAGAACCCAGTACTTC. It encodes CAISGGTSLAPKRTQYF.

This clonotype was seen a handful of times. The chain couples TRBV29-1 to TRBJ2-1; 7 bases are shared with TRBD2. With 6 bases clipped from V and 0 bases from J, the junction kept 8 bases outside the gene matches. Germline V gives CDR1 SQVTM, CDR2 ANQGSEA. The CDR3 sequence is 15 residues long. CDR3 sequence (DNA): TGCAGCGTCCCCAATCCTAGCGGCTCCTACAATGAGCAGTTCTTC. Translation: CSVPNPSGSYNEQFF.

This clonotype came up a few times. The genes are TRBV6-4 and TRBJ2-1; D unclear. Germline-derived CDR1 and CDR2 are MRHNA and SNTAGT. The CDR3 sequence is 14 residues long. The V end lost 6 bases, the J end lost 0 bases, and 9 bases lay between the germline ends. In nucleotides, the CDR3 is TGTGCCAGCAGCCTGACCCCCTCCTACAATGAGCAGTTCTTC. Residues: CASSLTPSYNEQFF.

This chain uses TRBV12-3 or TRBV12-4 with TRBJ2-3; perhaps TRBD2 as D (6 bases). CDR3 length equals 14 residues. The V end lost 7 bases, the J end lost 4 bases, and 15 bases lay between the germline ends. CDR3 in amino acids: CASTLGLSADTQYF. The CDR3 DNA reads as TGTGCCAGCACGCTGGGACTTTCCGCAGATACGCAGTATTTT.

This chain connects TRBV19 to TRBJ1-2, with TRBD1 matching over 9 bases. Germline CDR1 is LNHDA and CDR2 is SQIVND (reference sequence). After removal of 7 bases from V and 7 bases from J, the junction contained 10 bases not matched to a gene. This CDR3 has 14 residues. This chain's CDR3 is CASTADRGPVGYTF. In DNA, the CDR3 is TGTGCCAGTACCGCGGACAGGGGCCCGGTTGGCTACACCTTC.

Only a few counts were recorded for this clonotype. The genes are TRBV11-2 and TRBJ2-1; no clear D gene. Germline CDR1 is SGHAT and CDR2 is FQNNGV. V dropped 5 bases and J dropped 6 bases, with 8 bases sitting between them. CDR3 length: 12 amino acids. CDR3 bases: TGTGCCAGCAGCCAAGACTTCAATGAGCAGTTCTTC. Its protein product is CASSQDFNEQFF.